The clone carrying this T cell receptor beta chain was seen many times. CDR3 size: 17 residues. V dropped 0 bases and J dropped 0; count of bases not matched to a gene: 2. Germline CDR1 is SGHAT and CDR2 is FQNNGV. This sample was taken from a study of T cells after yellow fever vaccination. Each CDR3 protein is one row after TCRdb ran MiXCR on the 5' RACE reads. The repertoire has roughly 150,000 distinct CDR3 sequences, 7.7% of them found once; the top ten carry approximately 0.67%. The chain has TRBV11-2 and TRBJ2-1; 10 bases line up with TRBD2. The source is a man between 25 and 39 years old who received the YFV17D yellow fever vaccine. Here the sequenced sample was CD4+ T cells sorted from PBMCs, taken 5 days after the yellow fever booster vaccination. Here the CDR3 DNA reads TGTGCCAGCAGCTTAGAAGCTAGCGGGAGCTCCTACAATGAGCAGTTCTTC. Translation gives CASSLEASGSSYNEQFF.